Following are 30 T cell receptor beta chains from one sample sequenced in a study of T cell responses to AZD1222 COVID-19 vaccine. Here immunoSEQ multiplex PCR was the method, and the copy in TCRdb shows in-frame clones only, minus some. The sample contains around 150,000 clones, 85% to 90% of which appear only once. The sample in question was peripheral blood, obtained 28 days after the second AZD1222 dose. These receptors originate from an adult who received the AZD1222 COVID-19 vaccine.

The chain recombines TRBV19 with TRBJ1-6, with 10 bases matching TRBD1. This CDR3 is built from 15 residues. Germline V lookup: CDR1 LNHDA, CDR2 SQIVND (reference sequence). V trimming: 3 bases; J trimming: 7 bases; junction bases outside the gene matches: 3. CDR3 amino acids: CASSISGQGNSPLHF. In DNA, the CDR3 is TGTGCCAGTAGTATTTCGGGACAGGGGAATTCACCCCTCCACTTT. Based on the CDR3 plus reference TRBV19 and TRBJ1-6, the full variable domain is DGGITQSPKYLFRKEGQNVTLSCEQNLNHDAMYWYRQDPGQGLRLIYYSQIVNDFQKGDIAEGYSVSREKKESFPLTVTSAQKNPTAFYLCASSISGQGNSPLHFGNGTRLTVT.

The chain recombines TRBV11-3 with TRBJ2-1; a possible D gene is TRBD1 (5 bases). There are 14 residues in the CDR3. Deletions cut 4 bases from V and 2 bases from J, with 9 bases between. Germline CDR1 SGHNT, CDR2 YENEEA. The CDR3 sequence: CASSSGHPYNEQFF. Here the CDR3 DNA reads TGTGCCAGCAGCTCCGGACACCCCTACAATGAGCAGTTCTTC.

This chain joins TRBV24-1 and TRBJ1-1, with a weak D call TRBD1 (6 bases). Trimming pared 5 bases from V and 11 bases from J, leaving 14 bases between. This CDR3 has 12 amino acids. Germline V gene sequence: CDR1 KGHDR, CDR2 SFDVKD. The CDR3 loop is CATSAPGGPAFF. In DNA form, the CDR3 reads TGTGCCACCAGTGCCCCCGGGGGGCCTGCTTTCTTT.

The rearrangement links TRBV10-1 to TRBJ2-7; D possibly corresponds to TRBD2 (6 bases). CDR1 WNHNN and CDR2 SYGVQD come from the germline V gene (reference sequence). This CDR3 is 15 amino acids long. The V end was cut by 3 bases, the J end by 2 bases, with 14 bases between. The CDR3 DNA follows: TGCGCCAGCAGTGACCCCTCCGGGGGAACCTACGAGCAGTACTTC. Residues: CASSDPSGGTYEQYF.

This chain links TRBV7-9 with TRBJ2-7; D ambiguous. CDR1 and CDR2 (germline): SEHNR, FQNEAQ (reference sequence). The V end was cut by 2 bases, the J end by 5 bases, with 7 bases between. The CDR3 spans 12 residues. CDR3 sequence reads: CASSLLGHEQYF. The CDR3 DNA is TGTGCCAGCAGCTTATTGGGTCACGAGCAGTACTTC.

Here the CDR3 reads CASSLAVQGSSGNTIYF. The CDR3 DNA reads TGCGCCAGCAGCTTGGCCGTGCAGGGAAGCTCTGGAAACACCATATATTTT. V is TRBV5-1 and J is TRBJ1-3; tentative D call: TRBD1 (5 bases). CDR3 length: 17 amino acids. Germline V gives CDR1 SGHRS, CDR2 YFSETQ. V was pared by 0 bases and J by 0 bases, with 13 bases between.

This clone was detected only once. V usage is TRBV7-6 and J usage is TRBJ1-1; TRBD1 is a possible D gene (5 bases). V gave up 5 bases and J gave up 4 bases, with 20 bases separating them. The CDR3 extends over 16 amino acids. The germline CDR1 and CDR2 sequences are SGHVS and FNYEAQ. The chain's CDR3 is CASSATVIGGSTEAFF. The CDR3 nucleotides read TGTGCCAGCAGCGCAACTGTAATCGGGGGGTCCACTGAAGCTTTCTTT.

About this clone itself: Distinct nucleotide sequences in the sample also encode this CDR3. The V and J genes are TRBV5-6 and TRBJ2-7; D unclear. This CDR3 contains 11 residues. Germline V gene data show CDR1 as SGHDT and CDR2 as YYEEEE. Trimming stripped 0 bases from V and 3 bases from J, with 1 base between. The CDR3 DNA reads TGTGCCAGCAGCTTGGGCTACGAGCAGTACTTC. Amino acids: CASSLGYEQYF.

This clone was picked up a small number of times. The gene calls are TRBV5-1 and TRBJ1-1; perhaps TRBD1 as D (6 bases). The CDR3 extends over 14 amino acids. Trimming shortened V by 7 bases and J by 1 base, and 14 bases separated the two germline ends. Germline assignment: CDR1 SGHRS and CDR2 YFSETQ. CDR3 coding DNA: TGCGCCAGCTCCCATGACAGGCGGAACACTGAAGCTTTCTTT. This gives the protein CASSHDRRNTEAFF.

The V and J genes are TRBV7-3 and TRBJ2-1; TRBD1 agrees at 9 bases. CDR1 is SGHTA, CDR2 FQGTGA, per germline. J lost 6 bases, V lost 4 bases, and 1 base had no gene match. The CDR3 runs to 13 residues. CDR3 amino acids: CASSSTGGNEQFF. CDR3 nucleotides: TGTGCCAGCAGCTCGACAGGGGGCAATGAGCAGTTCTTC.

The chain is built from TRBV3-1 (or the pseudogene TRBV3-2) and TRBJ2-5; 11 bases map to TRBD1. Germline CDR1 reads LGHDT; CDR2 reads YNNKEL (reference sequence). The CDR3 contains 14 residues. The trim removed 4 bases at V and 5 bases at J, leaving 3 bases unmatched. DNA of the CDR3: TGTGCCAGCAGCCGGGACAGGGGGGACGAGACCCAGTACTTC. The encoded protein is CASSRDRGDETQYF.

The J gene is TRBJ1-1, the V gene TRBV5-6; the D gene is possibly TRBD1 (6 bases). The CDR3 loop spans 12 amino acids. From germline, CDR1 is SGHDT and CDR2 YYEEEE. The V gene lost 0 bases and the J gene lost 11 bases, with 11 bases spanning the gap. Written as DNA, the CDR3 is TGTGCCAGCAGCTTGGTGACAGGTACGGCTTTCTTT. This codes for CASSLVTGTAFF.

V usage is TRBV4-2 and J usage is TRBJ2-7; no clear D gene. CDR1 is LGHNA and CDR2 is YNFKEQ in the germline V gene. The CDR3 loop spans 16 amino acids. V was shortened by 0 bases and J by 0 bases, with 12 bases between the two germline ends. CDR3 DNA: TGTGCCAGCAGCCAAGATAAGAACAGCCGCTCCTACGAGCAGTACTTC. Translating it yields CASSQDKNSRSYEQYF.

This CDR3 is CASSRRTPAYEQYF. In DNA, the CDR3 is TGTGCCAGCAGCCGCCGGACTCCTGCCTACGAGCAGTACTTC. This chain joins TRBV5-6 and TRBJ2-7; a weak D match, TRBD2 (5 bases). Germline CDR1 SGHDT, CDR2 YYEEEE. Trimming left V 4 bases short and J 2 bases short, with 13 bases between. The CDR3 extends over 14 amino acids.

This clone was detected only a few times. V gene TRBV18 combines with J gene TRBJ1-1; D gene uncertain. The CDR3 is made up of 12 amino acids. CDR1 and CDR2 (germline): KGHSH, LQKENI. Trimming shortened V by 0 bases and J by 7 bases, and 6 bases separated the two germline ends. The CDR3 region is CASSPPESEAFF. The CDR3 DNA sequence: TGTGCCAGCTCACCACCGGAAAGTGAAGCTTTCTTT.

CDR3: CASSWTRETQYF. The CDR3, as DNA: TGTGCCAGCAGCTGGACCAGGGAGACCCAGTACTTC. The chain carries TRBV6-2 or TRBV6-3 and TRBJ2-5; D is ambiguous. With 6 bases removed from V and 5 bases from J, the gap between germline ends came to 10 bases. CDR1 is MNHEY and CDR2 is SVGEGT in the germline V gene. The CDR3 covers 12 residues.

The CDR3 loop is CASRGLATDTQYF. The CDR3 DNA is TGTGCCAGTAGGGGACTAGCCACAGATACGCAGTATTTT. The chain joins TRBV19 to TRBJ2-3; 9 bases align to TRBD2. Per the germline V gene, CDR1 is LNHDA and CDR2 is SQIVND (reference sequence). The CDR3 loop spans 13 amino acids. V shed 6 bases, J shed 2 bases, and the junction held 0 bases outside the gene matches.

The V call is TRBV7-2, the J call TRBJ1-5; tentative D call: TRBD1 (5 bases). Germline-derived CDR1 and CDR2 are SGHTA and FQGNSA. Trimming pared 1 base from V and 0 bases from J, leaving 10 bases between. The CDR3 spans 16 residues. As DNA, the CDR3 is TGTGCCAGCAGCTTAGGAGCAGGGCTTAGCAATCAGCCCCAGCATTTT. It yields the protein CASSLGAGLSNQPQHF.

This clone came up once. J is TRBJ1-2 and V is TRBV29-1, with 7 bases identical to TRBD1. V lost 1 base and J lost 6; bases outside the gene matches: 8. Germline values: CDR1 SQVTM, CDR2 ANQGSEA. The CDR3 consists of 14 residues. The CDR3 nucleotides read TGCAGCGTTGAAGGTGGGGACAGCGTCCATGGCTACACCTTC. This codes for CSVEGGDSVHGYTF.

The chain has TRBV7-9 and TRBJ2-7; weak D call: TRBD1 (6 bases). Trimming stripped 5 bases from V and 2 bases from J, with 13 bases between. Germline V gene lookup returns CDR1 SEHNR and CDR2 FQNEAQ (reference sequence). The length of the CDR3 is 14 residues. As DNA, the CDR3 is TGTGCCAGCAGCACGACCCAGGGGACCTACGAGCAGTACTTC. This encodes CASSTTQGTYEQYF.

DNA for the CDR3: TGCGCCAGCAGCTTGACACTAGCGCGGGTCGATGAGCAGTTCTTC. The encoded protein is CASSLTLARVDEQFF. The chain is built from TRBV5-1 and TRBJ2-1, with 7 bases fitting TRBD2. V gave up 1 base and J gave up 8 bases; unmatched junction bases: 9. Germline CDR1 and CDR2: SGHRS and YFSETQ. The CDR3 spans 15 residues. The full variable domain, in which reference TRBV5-1 and TRBJ2-1 provide the parts outside the CDR3, is KAGVTQTPRYLIKTRGQQVTLSCSPISGHRSVSWYQQTPGQGLQFLFEYFSETQRNKGNFPGRFSGRQFSNSRSEMNVSTLELGDSALYLCASSLTLARVDEQFFGPGTRLTVL.

CDR3 DNA: TGCAGCGTTGGGCGGGACTGGGGCAGGCGGACAGATACGCAGTATTTT. This encodes CSVGRDWGRRTDTQYF. The rearrangement uses TRBV29-1 and TRBJ2-3; tentatively, D is TRBD2 (6 bases). The CDR3 covers 16 residues. Trimming pared 4 bases from V and 3 bases from J, leaving 20 bases between. Germline CDR1 SQVTM, CDR2 ANQGSEA.

The rearrangement uses TRBV6-4 and TRBJ2-1; 10 positions match TRBD2. Germline V CDR1 and CDR2: MRHNA, SNTAGT. The CDR3 loop spans 17 amino acids. The V gene end was trimmed by 9 bases and the J gene end by 7 bases; junction bases not matched to a gene: 18. CDR3 protein: CASSPGAERGGLNEQFF. The CDR3 region has the DNA TGTGCCAGTAGCCCAGGCGCCGAGCGGGGGGGCTTAAATGAGCAGTTCTTC.

This sequence joins TRBV4-1 and TRBJ1-5; D is ambiguous. Germline assignment: CDR1 MGHRA and CDR2 YSYEKL. Trimming shortened V by 6 bases and J by 6 bases, and 12 bases separated the two germline ends. The CDR3 has 13 amino acids. CDR3 in DNA: TGCGCCAGCAGTCTTGGGATTACTCAGCCCCAGCATTTT. It specifies CASSLGITQPQHF.

This chain links TRBV6-2 or TRBV6-3 with TRBJ2-5; D is undetermined. The CDR3 is 16 amino acids. V lost 0 bases, J lost 3 bases, and 14 bases lay in between. Germline CDR1 MNHEY, CDR2 SVGEGT. The CDR3 region has the DNA TGTGCCAGCAGTTACTCTGTCGAGGACCTCAAAGAGACCCAGTACTTC. It specifies CASSYSVEDLKETQYF.

This chain joins TRBV7-9 and TRBJ1-1; D is unresolved. V shed 1 base and J shed 1 base, with 7 bases lying between them. Germline CDR1 and CDR2: SEHNR and FQNEAQ (reference sequence). The CDR3 has 14 amino acids. The CDR3 loop is CASSLGQSNTEAFF. The CDR3 region has the DNA TGTGCCAGCAGCTTAGGACAATCGAACACTGAAGCTTTCTTT.

The chain joins TRBV30 to TRBJ1-2; D gene uncertain. Trimming cost V 4 bases and J 1 base, with 7 bases left between them. In germline, CDR1 is GTSNPN, CDR2 SVGIG (reference sequence). The CDR3 has 12 residues. CDR3 residues: CAWKGDNYGYTF. For the CDR3, the DNA is TGTGCCTGGAAGGGAGATAACTATGGCTACACCTTC.

V usage is TRBV27 and J usage is TRBJ2-1; 13 bases fit TRBD2. The germline CDR1 and CDR2 sequences are MNHEY and SMNVEV (reference sequence). The junction had 10 bases not matched to a gene; V was cut back by 5 bases and J by 0 bases. The CDR3 totals 19 residues. CDR3 sequence: CASSTLTSGGLSSYNEQFF. CDR3 nucleotide sequence: TGTGCCAGCAGTACGCTGACTAGCGGGGGGTTAAGCTCCTACAATGAGCAGTTCTTC.

The chain recombines TRBV7-3 with TRBJ1-1; D is undetermined. Germline V lookup: CDR1 SGHTA, CDR2 FQGTGA. V gave up 10 bases and J gave up 1 base, with 13 bases separating them. The CDR3 runs 13 residues. The CDR3 DNA reads TGTGCCACAAGGGAACGAGGGAACACTGAAGCTTTCTTT. This encodes CATRERGNTEAFF.

The DNA of the CDR3 is TGTGCCACCCGGGACAGCCTAACCCTCGGGAGCACTGAAGCTTTCTTT. Amino acids: CATRDSLTLGSTEAFF. The chain employs TRBV15 and TRBJ1-1; TRBD1 matches at 7 bases. Trimming removed 8 bases from V and 4 bases from J; junction bases left unmatched: 16. The CDR3 has 16 amino acids. Germline V gene sequence: CDR1 LNHNV, CDR2 YYDKDF (reference sequence). The full variable domain, with the rest looked up from reference TRBV15 and TRBJ1-1, is DAMVIQNPRYQVTQFGKPVTLSCSQTLNHNVMYWYQQKSSQAPKLLFHYYDKDFNNEADTPDNFQSRRPNTSFCFLDIRSPGLGDTAMYLCATRDSLTLGSTEAFFGQGTRLTVV.